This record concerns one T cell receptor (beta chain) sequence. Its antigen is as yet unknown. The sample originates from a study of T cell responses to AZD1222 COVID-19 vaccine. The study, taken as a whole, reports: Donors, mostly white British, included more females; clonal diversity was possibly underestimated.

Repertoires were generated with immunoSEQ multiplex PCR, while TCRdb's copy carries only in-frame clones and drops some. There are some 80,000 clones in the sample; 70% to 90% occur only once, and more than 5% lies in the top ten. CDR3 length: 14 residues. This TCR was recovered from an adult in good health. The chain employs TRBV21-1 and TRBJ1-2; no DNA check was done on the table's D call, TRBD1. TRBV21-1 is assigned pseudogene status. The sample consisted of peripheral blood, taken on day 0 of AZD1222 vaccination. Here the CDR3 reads CASSKGTILYGYTF. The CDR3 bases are TGTGCCAGCAGCAAAGGGACAATCTTATATGGCTACACCTTC.